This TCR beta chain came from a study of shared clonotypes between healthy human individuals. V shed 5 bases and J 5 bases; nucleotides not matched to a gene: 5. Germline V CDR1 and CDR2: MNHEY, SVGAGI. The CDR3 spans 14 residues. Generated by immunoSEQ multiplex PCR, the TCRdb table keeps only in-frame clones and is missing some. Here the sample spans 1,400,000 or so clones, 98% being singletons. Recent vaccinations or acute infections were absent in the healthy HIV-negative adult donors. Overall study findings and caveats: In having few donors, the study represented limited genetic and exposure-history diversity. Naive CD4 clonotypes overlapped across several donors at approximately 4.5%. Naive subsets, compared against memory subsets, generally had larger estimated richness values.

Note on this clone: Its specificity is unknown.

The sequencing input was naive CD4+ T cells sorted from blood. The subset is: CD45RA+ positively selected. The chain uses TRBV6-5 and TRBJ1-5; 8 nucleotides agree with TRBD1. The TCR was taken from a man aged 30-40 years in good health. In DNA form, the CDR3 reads TGTGCCAGCAGTCCCGTCAGGGGGCATCAGCCCCAGCATTTT. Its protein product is CASSPVRGHQPQHF.